The entry below gives a single T cell receptor (beta chain) sequence along with its context. Its antigen is currently unknown. The data stem from a study of shared clonotypes between healthy human individuals. Researchers ran the assay at a deep level. Investigators spread the genomic DNA of each subset evenly over several immunoSEQ plates. In the authors' workflow: Filtering differed for immunoSEQ, which gave only junction sequences without quality scores. The method was immunoSEQ multiplex PCR; TCRdb's version includes in-frame clones alone and lacks a portion of them. V, J and clone size reflect that table, while D and trimming were determined from the DNA. The profile shows 1.4 million to 1.5 million clones, more than 95% of them singletons. The germline gives CDR1 SGHAT, CDR2 FQNNGV. V was clipped by 0 bases and J by 1 base, with 7 bases between them. The CDR3 contains 14 residues. Study-wide findings and caveats: Blood was the only sampled material, and tissue repertoires likely differ.

This TCR was recovered from a man aged 25-45 years in good health. Sequences were obtained from naive CD4+ T cells sorted from blood. Subset described: CD45RA+ positively selected. J is TRBJ2-7 and V is TRBV11-2; D not certain. The CDR3 loop reads CASSLDLPSYEQYF. The DNA of the CDR3 is TGTGCCAGCAGCTTAGATCTGCCATCCTACGAGCAGTACTTC.